These T cell receptor beta chains were read from a single sample in a study of blood T cell repertoires in COVID-19. The repertoire was sequenced with immunoSEQ multiplex PCR; TCRdb's copy has only in-frame clones and lacks some. The sample has about 38,000 clones; about 88% are singletons. Sequenced input: peripheral blood. All receptors derive from a man in his 70s with active COVID-19. Each CDR3 is given with its conserved first and last residue. Each record gives: CDR3 DNA, CDR3 protein, clone size, D gene, J gene, V gene. The D gene is left open where the match is weak. Size is stated for part of the rows, as once, few or many counts, or as a class when the clone is expanded.

TGTGCCAGCAGCAAGTGTCAAGCTGGGGGGACGAAATCCTACGAGCAGTACTTC,CASSKCQAGGTKSYEQYF,.,.,TRBJ2-7,TRBV21-1
TGCGCCAGCAGCCGCCCGGGACAGATCTCTGGGGCCAACGTCCTGACTTTC,CASSRPGQISGANVLTF,.,TRBD1,TRBJ2-6,TRBV4-1
TGTGCCAGCAGCGTAGGGGAGGTGAACACTGAAGCTTTCTTT,CASSVGEVNTEAFF,.,.,TRBJ1-1,TRBV9
TGTGCCAGCAGGCTTACCGGGACTCGAGAGACCCAGTACTTC,CASRLTGTRETQYF,.,.,TRBJ2-5,TRBV28
TGTGCCAGCAGCTTAGGGTGGGGGGGCCAAGAGACCCAGTACTTC,CASSLGWGGQETQYF,.,TRBD2,TRBJ2-5,TRBV7-9
TGTGCCAGCAGTCAAGGTACAAATGAGCAGTTCTTC,CASSQGTNEQFF,.,.,TRBJ2-1,TRBV6-1
TGCAGCGTTTCCACAGGGGTCCTCTACGAGCAGTACTTC,CSVSTGVLYEQYF,.,TRBD1,TRBJ2-7,TRBV29-1
TGTGCCAGCAGTTACGGAGCGGGAGGTCCCTACGAGCAGTACTTC,CASSYGAGGPYEQYF,.,TRBD2,TRBJ2-7,TRBV6-5
TGTGCCAGCAGCTTCCGTGGACAGGGGCACAATGAGCAGTTCTTC,CASSFRGQGHNEQFF,.,TRBD1,TRBJ2-1,TRBV7-2
TGCGCCAGCAGCCAAGACAGTGGCCCGTACAATGAGCAGTTCTTC,CASSQDSGPYNEQFF,.,.,TRBJ2-1,TRBV4-1
TGTGCCAGCAGCTTGAGGGAGTACGAGCAGTACTTC,CASSLREYEQYF,.,.,TRBJ2-7,TRBV5-6
TGTGCCAGCAGCGGGAGGGCGGGCTCCTACGAGCAGTACTTC,CASSGRAGSYEQYF,.,TRBD2,TRBJ2-7,TRBV19
TGCGCCAGCAGCTTGGTGGCGGGAAGCTCCTACAATGAGCAGTTCTTC,CASSLVAGSSYNEQFF,.,.,TRBJ2-1,TRBV5-1
TGTGCCACCAGTGATTTTGACAGGCCGACGGCAGATACGCAGTATTTT,CATSDFDRPTADTQYF,.,.,TRBJ2-3,TRBV24-1
TGCGCCAGCAGCCAAGAGAGGAGGGGCTCCTACAATGAGCAGTTCTTC,CASSQERRGSYNEQFF,.,.,TRBJ2-1,TRBV4-1
TGTGCCAGCAGCTTAGGAACAGACAGCAATCAGCCCCAGCATTTT,CASSLGTDSNQPQHF,.,.,TRBJ1-5,TRBV7-6
TGCGCCAGCGGACGGGGGGGCAGGGAAGATAATTCACCCCTCCACTTT,CASGRGGREDNSPLHF,.,.,TRBJ1-6,TRBV5-1
TGTGCCAGCAGTCTACAGGGCCCTGAAGCTTTCTTT,CASSLQGPEAFF,.,.,TRBJ1-1,TRBV12-3/TRBV12-4
TGTGCCAGCAGTATCGCCCAGGGGGCGTATTGGTATGGGGAGTTCTTC,CASSIAQGAYWYGEFF,.,TRBD1,TRBJ2-1,TRBV27
TGTGCCAGGGACAGGGGCCACGAGCAGTACTTC,CARDRGHEQYF,.,TRBD1,TRBJ2-7,TRBV19
TGTGCCAGCAGTTTATGGGGGCTGTATGGGACAGGGGCCGAGACCCAGTACTTC,CASSLWGLYGTGAETQYF,.,TRBD1,TRBJ2-5,TRBV28
TGTGCCAGCAGCGGTCTAGGCGGGACGAATGGCTACACCTTC,CASSGLGGTNGYTF,.,.,TRBJ1-2,TRBV9
TGTGCCAGCAGCGAGGGGACTAGCGGCTACAATGAGCAGTTCTTC,CASSEGTSGYNEQFF,.,TRBD2,TRBJ2-1,TRBV5-8
TGTGCCAGCAGCCCGGACTCTAACGGTGGAGGTGGGGCCAACGTCCTGACTTTC,CASSPDSNGGGGANVLTF,.,.,TRBJ2-6,TRBV5-4
TGTGCCAGCGTCGACAGGAGCTCCTACAATGAGCAGTTCTTC,CASVDRSSYNEQFF,.,.,TRBJ2-1,TRBV7-9
TGTGCCAGCAGCCAGGGGACAGGGGGAAGAAACACCATATATTTT,CASSQGTGGRNTIYF,.,TRBD1,TRBJ1-3,TRBV7-8
TGTGCCAGCAGTTCCCCGGGGAGAACGGATGGCTACACCTTC,CASSSPGRTDGYTF,.,.,TRBJ1-2,TRBV27
TGCGCCAGCGGTTACTCCGGACTCCTCGTAGGAGAGACCCAGTACTTC,CASGYSGLLVGETQYF,.,.,TRBJ2-5,TRBV5-1
TGTGCCAGCAGGGGGACAGGGGGCTCCTATGGCTACACCTTC,CASRGTGGSYGYTF,once,TRBD1,TRBJ1-2,TRBV28
TGCGCCAGCAGCGGTTCGCTCCTGAGCGACAATGAGCAGTTCTTC,CASSGSLLSDNEQFF,.,.,TRBJ2-1,TRBV5-1
TGTGCCAGCAGCGTAACAGGGCCAGATACGCAGTATTTT,CASSVTGPDTQYF,.,.,TRBJ2-3,TRBV7-9
TGTGCCAGCAGACTACTAGCGGGGTTATACAATGAGCAGTTCTTC,CASRLLAGLYNEQFF,.,TRBD2,TRBJ2-1,TRBV7-6
TGTGCCAGCAGCTTAGTAGCGGTGGGAGAGCAGTACTTC,CASSLVAVGEQYF,.,.,TRBJ2-7,TRBV7-2
TGTGCCAGCAGCTTAAGCAGGGGAAACACAGATACGCAGTATTTT,CASSLSRGNTDTQYF,.,.,TRBJ2-3,TRBV7-3
TGCAGCGTCGGCGCGGGAATTGGTCAGCCCCAGCATTTT,CSVGAGIGQPQHF,.,.,TRBJ1-5,TRBV29-1
TGTGCCAGTAGTATAGAGGCAGCGTATAGCAATCAGCCCCAGCATTTT,CASSIEAAYSNQPQHF,.,.,TRBJ1-5,TRBV19
TGTGCCACCAGTAACCGGGTCCCCCGGAATGAGCAGTTCTTC,CATSNRVPRNEQFF,.,.,TRBJ2-1,TRBV24-1
TGTGCCAGCAGCAGGGGTTACAATTCACCCCTCCACTTT,CASSRGYNSPLHF,few,.,TRBJ1-6,TRBV6-5
TGTGCCAGCAGCACCGCCTGGGGGGGAACCATCTCTGGGGCCAACGTCCTGACTTTC,CASSTAWGGTISGANVLTF,.,TRBD2,TRBJ2-6,TRBV9
TGTGCCTGGAGTGACAGGGCCCCCGAGCAGTACTTC,CAWSDRAPEQYF,.,.,TRBJ2-7,TRBV30
TGTGCTAGTGGTCTAGGACAGGGGAGCTACAATGAGCAGTTCTTC,CASGLGQGSYNEQFF,once,TRBD1,TRBJ2-1,TRBV12-5
TGTGCCAGCAGCCCCCGGACAGGGCCAAACACTGAAGCTTTCTTT,CASSPRTGPNTEAFF,once,.,TRBJ1-1,TRBV21-1
TGCAGCGTTCAGGAAACTTCGAATGAAAAACTGTTTTTT,CSVQETSNEKLFF,.,.,TRBJ1-4,TRBV29-1
TGTGCCAGTAGGAGAGGGGAGGGCATGAACACTGAAGCTTTCTTT,CASRRGEGMNTEAFF,.,.,TRBJ1-1,TRBV19
TGTGCCAGCGTCCAGGGGGCGATCCGGGGCTACACCTTC,CASVQGAIRGYTF,.,TRBD1,TRBJ1-2,TRBV6-5